Shown below are 8 T cell receptor beta chains from a single sample sequenced in a study of T cell changes during pregnancy in multiple sclerosis. Profiled with immunoSEQ multiplex PCR; TCRdb holds only in-frame clones, not every one. The sample holds about 79,000 clones, 93% seen once. The sequencing here drew on peripheral blood, taken in the second trimester of pregnancy. The receptors derive from a female donor in good health, enrolled as a control in a pregnancy study.

The chain recombines TRBV7-2 with TRBJ2-7; D might be TRBD2 (5 bases). Germline assignment: CDR1 SGHTA and CDR2 FQGNSA. Trimming removed 0 bases from V and 2 bases from J, with 11 bases in between. The CDR3 is 15 residues long. The CDR3 sequence: CASSLAPGITYEQYF. CDR3 nucleotide sequence: TGTGCCAGCAGCTTAGCGCCCGGGATTACCTACGAGCAGTACTTC.

The sample holds a few counts of this clone. J is TRBJ2-7 and V is TRBV4-1, with 7 positions matching TRBD1. Losses at the gene ends were 0 bases for V and 4 bases for J; bases not matched to a gene: 6. The CDR3 covers 15 residues. The germline V gene encodes CDR1 MGHRA and CDR2 YSYEKL. The CDR3: CASSQDRDSFYEQYF. CDR3 bases: TGCGCCAGCAGCCAAGACCGGGACAGTTTTTACGAGCAGTACTTC.

The V call is TRBV28, the J call TRBJ1-5, with 8 nucleotides matching TRBD1. This CDR3 is 15 amino acids long. The germline V gene encodes CDR1 MDHEN and CDR2 SYDVKM. The V gene end was trimmed by 5 bases and the J gene end by 4 bases; junction bases not matched to a gene: 7. This chain's CDR3 is CASSGIGQGNQPQHF. The CDR3 nucleotides are TGTGCCAGCAGTGGAATTGGACAGGGTAATCAGCCCCAGCATTTT. Filled out from reference TRBV28 and TRBJ1-5, the complete variable domain reads DVKVTQSSRYLVKRTGEKVFLECVQDMDHENMFWYRQDPGLGLRLIYFSYDVKMKEKGDIPEGYSVSREKKERFSLILESASTNQTSMYLCASSGIGQGNQPQHFGDGTRLSIL.

V is TRBV6-6 and J is TRBJ2-7, with 7 positions matching TRBD2. CDR3 length equals 14 residues. Germline CDR1 reads MNHNY; CDR2 reads SVGAGI (reference sequence). J was trimmed by 6 bases and V by 4 bases; bases with no gene match: 9. This CDR3 reads CASSWEGEGSEQYF. The CDR3 DNA reads TGTGCCAGCAGTTGGGAGGGAGAAGGTAGCGAGCAGTACTTC.

This chain uses TRBV29-1 with TRBJ1-2, with D perhaps TRBD1 (6 bases). The CDR3 runs to 12 residues. The V and J ends lost 7 bases and 3 bases respectively, with 12 bases between them. The germline V gene has CDR1 SQVTM and CDR2 ANQGSEA. The CDR3 loop reads CSAPTGDYGYTF. The CDR3 DNA is TGCAGCGCCCCGACAGGTGACTATGGCTACACCTTC.

The chain has TRBV10-2 and TRBJ2-2, with 8 bases lining up with TRBD2. Germline values: CDR1 WSHSY, CDR2 SAAADI. This CDR3 contains 15 residues. V dropped 7 bases and J dropped 3; count of bases not matched to a gene: 7. The CDR3 sequence is CASKRGGPDTGELFF. The CDR3 nucleotides read TGCGCCAGCAAACGGGGGGGCCCCGACACCGGGGAGCTGTTTTTT.

This clone has only one observation. V is TRBV6-7 and J is TRBJ1-5; 7 nucleotides agree with TRBD1. TRBV6-7 counts as an open reading frame of uncertain function. V lost 7 bases, J lost 7 bases, and 19 bases stayed unmatched. The CDR3 is made up of 17 amino acids. The CDR3 DNA reads as TGTGCCAGCACGTTTTTCTTAACAGGGGAGTCGCGACAGCCCCAGCATTTT. Amino acids: CASTFFLTGESRQPQHF.

The genes are TRBV6-5 and TRBJ1-2; D is unclear. The CDR3 loop spans 13 amino acids. Germline assignment: CDR1 MNHEY and CDR2 SVGAGI. The V gene lost 5 bases and the J gene lost 8 bases, with 15 bases spanning the gap. DNA for the CDR3: TGTGCCAGCAGTACGTTTTCGGAGTACGGCTACACCTTC. It yields the protein CASSTFSEYGYTF.